These T cell receptor beta chains were read from a single sample in a study of blood T cell repertoires in COVID-19. Method: immunoSEQ multiplex PCR; TCRdb's copy keeps in-frame clones and lacks some. Among about 320,000 clones, 90% were seen once, and the ten largest hold 3.9%. The source material was PBMCs or T cells enriched from blood (not recorded which). These receptors all stem from a woman between 25 and 40 years old who had been exposed to COVID-19. CDR3s include the opening cysteine and the closing phenylalanine or tryptophan. D genes are given only for firm matches. Size values are once, few and many counts, or a class for expanded clones, and some rows have none.

d_call	v_call	clone_size	j_call	cdr3_nt	cdr3_aa
NA	TRBV6-4	NA	TRBJ1-1	TGTGCCAGCAGGGCTAGGGGGAACACTGAAGCTTTCTTT	CASRARGNTEAFF
NA	TRBV19	NA	TRBJ1-2	TGTGCCAGTAGTAGCGACAGACCTAGAGACTATGGCTACACCTTC	CASSSDRPRDYGYTF
NA	TRBV27	NA	TRBJ2-6	TGTGCCAGCAGTTTACGGCAGGGGGGATCTGGGGCCAACGTCCTGACTTTC	CASSLRQGGSGANVLTF
NA	TRBV12-5	few	TRBJ1-4	TGTGCTAGTGGTTTCACTCAGGGGTCGGGGAAACTGTTTTTT	CASGFTQGSGKLFF
NA	TRBV9	NA	TRBJ2-3	TGTGCCAGCACCCGGGAAGGTTCTAGCACAGATACGCAGTATTTT	CASTREGSSTDTQYF
NA	TRBV19	once	TRBJ1-4	TGTGCCAGTAGTCACAGGGCAACTAATGAAAAACTGTTTTTT	CASSHRATNEKLFF
NA	TRBV7-9	NA	TRBJ2-2	TGTGCCAGCAGCTTCTTTCCGGGGGGCCCGAACACCGGGGAGCTGTTTTTT	CASSFFPGGPNTGELFF
NA	TRBV2	NA	TRBJ2-1	TGTGCCAGCAGGGGGCAGACTCTCAGCTCCTACAATGAGCAGTTCTTC	CASRGQTLSSYNEQFF
NA	TRBV14	NA	TRBJ1-2	TGTGCCAGCAGCCAAGAACGGCTACAGGGCTATGGCTACACCTTC	CASSQERLQGYGYTF
NA	TRBV19	NA	TRBJ1-2	TGTGCCAGTAGTATTGCGGGACTGAGCTATGGCTACACCTTC	CASSIAGLSYGYTF
NA	TRBV15	NA	TRBJ1-6	TGTGCCACCAGCAGATTCTTTTTCCGTCGGGGCTCCTATAATTCACCCCTCCACTTT	CATSRFFFRRGSYNSPLHF
TRBD2	TRBV29-1	NA	TRBJ2-1	TGCAGCGTTGATGGGCTAGCGGCCTCCTACAATGAGCAGTTCTTC	CSVDGLAASYNEQFF
NA	TRBV7-9	NA	TRBJ1-1	TGTGCCAGCAGCCTTCCACTGACAGGCGGCGTGAACACTGAAGCTTTCTTT	CASSLPLTGGVNTEAFF
TRBD2	TRBV11-3	NA	TRBJ2-1	TGTGCCAGCAGCTTAGGAAGCGGGGCCTATGAGCAGTTCTTC	CASSLGSGAYEQFF
NA	TRBV7-2	once	TRBJ2-7	TGTGCCAGCAGTCCCGGGGTCCCCTACGAGCAGTACTTC	CASSPGVPYEQYF
TRBD1	TRBV5-8	NA	TRBJ2-5	TGTGCCAGCATGGGGACAGGTTGGGAGACCCAGTACTTC	CASMGTGWETQYF
NA	TRBV29-1	NA	TRBJ1-1	TGCAGCGCGAGTCTCGGTGATGCTGAAGCTTTCTTT	CSASLGDAEAFF
NA	TRBV11-1	NA	TRBJ1-2	TGTGCCAGCAGCCCATTGTCCCCCTATGGCTACACCTTC	CASSPLSPYGYTF
TRBD1	TRBV6-6	once	TRBJ2-7	TGTGCCAGCAGACCCGGGACAGGGTGGTACGAGCAGTACTTC	CASRPGTGWYEQYF
NA	TRBV14	NA	TRBJ1-4	TGTGCCAGCAGCCAGAGAAGATCTGGTAATGAAAAACTGTTTTTT	CASSQRRSGNEKLFF
NA	TRBV12-3/TRBV12-4	once	TRBJ1-5	TGTGCCAGCAGTGCAGGACAGCCCCAGCATTTT	CASSAGQPQHF
TRBD1	TRBV6-5	once	TRBJ1-2	TGTGCCAGCAGCGCATCAGGGGGCGACTATGGCTACACCTTC	CASSASGGDYGYTF
TRBD1	TRBV5-5	NA	TRBJ2-7	TGTGCCAGCAGCTTGGCGGGACAGGGTAACCACGAGCAGTACTTC	CASSLAGQGNHEQYF
NA	TRBV29-1	NA	TRBJ1-4	TGCAGCGTTGAATCCGGTAATGAAAAACTGTTTTTT	CSVESGNEKLFF
NA	TRBV30	NA	TRBJ1-5	TGTGCCTGGAGTTTTTTCTACGGGCAGGGCAACAATCAGCCCCAGCATTTT	CAWSFFYGQGNNQPQHF
NA	TRBV11-2	NA	TRBJ2-1	TGTGCCAGCAGCCCCGATGCAGAATCCTCCTACAATGAGCAGTTCTTC	CASSPDAESSYNEQFF
NA	TRBV5-1	once	TRBJ2-7	TGCGCCAGCAGCTCGATGGGGGCTGGGTCCTACGAGCAGTACTTC	CASSSMGAGSYEQYF
TRBD1	TRBV9	NA	TRBJ1-3	TGTGCCAGCAGTCCAGAGGGGGCCCCCTCTGGAAACACCATATATTTT	CASSPEGAPSGNTIYF
NA	TRBV11-2	NA	TRBJ1-5	TGTGCCAGCAGCTTTGGGGCAGGGTACGGTCAGCCCCAGCATTTT	CASSFGAGYGQPQHF
NA	TRBV11-2	NA	TRBJ1-1	TGTGCCAGCAGCGTCAGGGTGAGGAACACTGAAGCTTTCTTT	CASSVRVRNTEAFF
TRBD1	TRBV19	NA	TRBJ2-5	TGTGCCAGTAGCAGGGACAGGGACCAAGAGACCCAGTACTTC	CASSRDRDQETQYF
TRBD2	TRBV7-2	NA	TRBJ2-1	TGTGCCAGCATCCCGCTAGCGGGGGCCGTAGGGCAGTTCTTC	CASIPLAGAVGQFF
NA	TRBV29-1	NA	TRBJ2-3	TGCAGCGCCCCCAATGCGGGGCGTAGCACAGATACGCAGTATTTT	CSAPNAGRSTDTQYF
TRBD1	TRBV20-1	NA	TRBJ1-1	TGCAGTGCTAGTTCCCAGGGGGTAACGGCGGCTGAAGCTTTCTTT	CSASSQGVTAAEAFF
TRBD1	TRBV18	NA	TRBJ2-7	TGTGCCAGCTCACCGCGGGACAGGTCCTACGAGCAGTACTTC	CASSPRDRSYEQYF
TRBD1	TRBV4-2	NA	TRBJ2-3	TGTGCCAGCAGCCAACGCGGACAGGGGTTTATAGATACGCAGTATTTT	CASSQRGQGFIDTQYF
NA	TRBV7-8	NA	TRBJ1-1	TGTGCCAGCAGTCGGAGGGGAACTGAAGCTTTCTTT	CASSRRGTEAFF
NA	TRBV12-3/TRBV12-4	NA	TRBJ1-4	TGTGCCAGCAGTTTTAGAGGGAATGAAAAACTGTTTTTT	CASSFRGNEKLFF
TRBD1	TRBV24-1	NA	TRBJ1-1	TGTGCCACCAGTGATACAGGGACAGGTGGGATGAACACTGAAGCTTTCTTT	CATSDTGTGGMNTEAFF
NA	TRBV7-9	NA	TRBJ1-2	TGTGCCAGCAGCCCCCAGGGAACGGAAGAAGGCTACACCTTC	CASSPQGTEEGYTF
TRBD1	TRBV6-5	NA	TRBJ2-7	TGTGCCAGCAGTTACGGACAGGGCGGCTACGAGCAGTACTTC	CASSYGQGGYEQYF
NA	TRBV30	NA	TRBJ1-2	TGTGCCTCACGTACGACAGCTTACTATGGCTACACCTTC	CASRTTAYYGYTF
NA	TRBV6-5	NA	TRBJ2-7	TGTGCCACCCAAAACGGGAAGAGCTCCTACGAGCAGTACTTC	CATQNGKSSYEQYF
TRBD1	TRBV27	NA	TRBJ1-2	TGTGCCAACCCGATGACAGGGGAATCGGATGGCTACACCTTC	CANPMTGESDGYTF
TRBD2	TRBV5-4	NA	TRBJ2-3	TGTGCCAGCAGCCTGACTAGCGGGTATACAGATACGCAGTATTTT	CASSLTSGYTDTQYF
TRBD2	TRBV5-1	once	TRBJ2-5	TGCGCCAGCATGCGAGTAGCGGGCTCCCAAGAGACCCAGTACTTC	CASMRVAGSQETQYF
NA	TRBV30	NA	TRBJ1-4	TGTGCCATGGACACCAAGGGGCGTATTGAAAAACTGTTTTTT	CAMDTKGRIEKLFF
NA	TRBV18	NA	TRBJ2-2	TGTGCCAGCTCACCACCCCTCAGATCCGGGGAGCTGTTTTTT	CASSPPLRSGELFF
TRBD2	TRBV19	NA	TRBJ2-7	TGTGCCAGTAGCCCTCATGGGGGGGGGTACGAGCAGTACTTC	CASSPHGGGYEQYF
TRBD2	TRBV7-6	few	TRBJ2-2	TGTGCCAGCAGCTTAAAGATCCCGGGGGGGCAGTCCGGGGAGCTGTTTTTT	CASSLKIPGGQSGELFF
TRBD1	TRBV18	NA	TRBJ1-1	TGTGCCAGCTCACGGGGGACAGACACTGAAGCTTTCTTT	CASSRGTDTEAFF
NA	TRBV4-1	NA	TRBJ1-1	TGCGCCAGCAGCCAAGATCCCTTTCAGGGGTCGTCGGAGGCTTTCTTT	CASSQDPFQGSSEAFF
NA	TRBV3-1/TRBV3-2	NA	TRBJ1-4	TGTGCCAGCAGCGGACCGGGGGAAAAACTGTTTTTT	CASSGPGEKLFF
NA	TRBV2	NA	TRBJ2-5	TGTGCCAGCGGGGGCGGGACCCAGTACTTC	CASGGGTQYF
NA	TRBV5-6	NA	TRBJ1-2	TGTGCCAGCAGCTTGGAGACAGCTTATGGCTACACCTTC	CASSLETAYGYTF
NA	TRBV5-6	NA	TRBJ1-4	TGTGCCAGCAGCTTGCCGGGGGGCGGTGAAAAACTGTTTTTT	CASSLPGGGEKLFF